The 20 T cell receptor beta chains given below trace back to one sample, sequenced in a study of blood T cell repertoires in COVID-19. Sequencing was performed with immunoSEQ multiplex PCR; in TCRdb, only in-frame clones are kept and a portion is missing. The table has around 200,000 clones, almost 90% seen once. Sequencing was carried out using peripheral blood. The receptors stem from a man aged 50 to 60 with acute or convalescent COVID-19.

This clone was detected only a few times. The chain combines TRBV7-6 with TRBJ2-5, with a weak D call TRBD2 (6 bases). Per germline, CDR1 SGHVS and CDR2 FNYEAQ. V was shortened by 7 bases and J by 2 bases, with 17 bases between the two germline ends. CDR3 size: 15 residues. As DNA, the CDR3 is TGTGCCAGCACCCCGGGAGTCGGGAATCAAGAGACCCAGTACTTC. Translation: CASTPGVGNQETQYF.

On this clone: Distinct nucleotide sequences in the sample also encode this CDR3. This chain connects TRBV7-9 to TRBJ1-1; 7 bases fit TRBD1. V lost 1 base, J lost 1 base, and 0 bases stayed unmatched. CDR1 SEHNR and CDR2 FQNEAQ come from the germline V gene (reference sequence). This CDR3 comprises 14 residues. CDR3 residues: CASSLGQGNTEAFF. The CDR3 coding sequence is TGTGCCAGCAGCTTAGGACAGGGGAACACTGAAGCTTTCTTT. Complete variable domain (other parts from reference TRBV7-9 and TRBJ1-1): DTGVSQNPRHKITKRGQNVTFRCDPISEHNRLYWYRQTLGQGPEFLTYFQNEAQLEKSRLLSDRFSAERPKGSFSTLEIQRTEQGDSAMYLCASSLGQGNTEAFFGQGTRLTVV.

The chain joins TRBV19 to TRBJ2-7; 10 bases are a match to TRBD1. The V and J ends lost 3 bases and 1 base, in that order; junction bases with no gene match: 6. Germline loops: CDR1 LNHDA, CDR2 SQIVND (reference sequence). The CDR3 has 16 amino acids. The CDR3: CASSMADRGHSYEQYF. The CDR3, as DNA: TGTGCCAGTAGTATGGCCGACAGGGGGCATTCCTACGAGCAGTACTTC.

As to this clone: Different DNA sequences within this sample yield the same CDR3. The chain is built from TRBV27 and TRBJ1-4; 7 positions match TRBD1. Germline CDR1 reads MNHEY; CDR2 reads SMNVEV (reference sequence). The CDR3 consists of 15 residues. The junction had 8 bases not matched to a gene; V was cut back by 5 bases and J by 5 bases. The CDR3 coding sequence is TGTGCCAGCAGTCCAAGACAGGGTTGGAATGAAAAACTGTTTTTT. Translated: CASSPRQGWNEKLFF.

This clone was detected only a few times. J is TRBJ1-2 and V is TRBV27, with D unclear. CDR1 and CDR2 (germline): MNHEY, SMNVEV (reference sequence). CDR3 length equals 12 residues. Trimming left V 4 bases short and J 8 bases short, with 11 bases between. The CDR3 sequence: CASSSGPGGYTF. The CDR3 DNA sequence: TGTGCCAGCAGTTCGGGTCCGGGAGGCTACACCTTC.

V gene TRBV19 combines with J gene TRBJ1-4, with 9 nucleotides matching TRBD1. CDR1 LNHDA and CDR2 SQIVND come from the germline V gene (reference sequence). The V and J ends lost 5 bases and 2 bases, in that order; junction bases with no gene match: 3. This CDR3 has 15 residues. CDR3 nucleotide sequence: TGTGCCAGTAGTGACAGGGGGAGCACTAATGAAAAACTGTTTTTT. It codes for CASSDRGSTNEKLFF.

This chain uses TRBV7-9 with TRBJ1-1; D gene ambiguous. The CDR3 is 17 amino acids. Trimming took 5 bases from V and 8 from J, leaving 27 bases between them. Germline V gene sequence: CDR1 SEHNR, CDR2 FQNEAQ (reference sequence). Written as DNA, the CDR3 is TGTGCCAGCAGCAATCCCCTTGGGGAGCAGTTCGCGAAAGAAGCTTTCTTT. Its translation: CASSNPLGEQFAKEAFF.

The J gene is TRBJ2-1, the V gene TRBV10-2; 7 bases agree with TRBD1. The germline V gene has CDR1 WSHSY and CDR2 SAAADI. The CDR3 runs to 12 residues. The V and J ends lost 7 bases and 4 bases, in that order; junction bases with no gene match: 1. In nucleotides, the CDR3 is TGCGCCAGCACCAGGGGGTACAATGAGCAGTTCTTC. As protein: CASTRGYNEQFF.

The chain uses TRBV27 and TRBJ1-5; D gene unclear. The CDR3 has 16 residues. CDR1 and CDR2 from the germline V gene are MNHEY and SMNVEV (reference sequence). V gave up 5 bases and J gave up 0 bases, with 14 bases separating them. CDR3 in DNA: TGTGCCAGCAGTCCCGGCCAGGTCTTTAGCAATCAGCCCCAGCATTTT. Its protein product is CASSPGQVFSNQPQHF.

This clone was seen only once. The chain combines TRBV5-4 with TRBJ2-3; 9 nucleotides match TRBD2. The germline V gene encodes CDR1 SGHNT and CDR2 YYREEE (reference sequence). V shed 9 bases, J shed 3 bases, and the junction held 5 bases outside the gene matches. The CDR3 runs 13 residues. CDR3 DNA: TGTGCCACTAGAGCGGGGGGAACAGATACGCAGTATTTT. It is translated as CATRAGGTDTQYF.

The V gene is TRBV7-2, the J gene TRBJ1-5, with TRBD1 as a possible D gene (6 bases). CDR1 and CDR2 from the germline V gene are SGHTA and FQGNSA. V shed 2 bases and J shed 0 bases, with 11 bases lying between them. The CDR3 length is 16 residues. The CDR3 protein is CASSLTRDISNQPQHF. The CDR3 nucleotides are TGTGCCAGCAGCTTAACCCGGGACATTAGCAATCAGCCCCAGCATTTT. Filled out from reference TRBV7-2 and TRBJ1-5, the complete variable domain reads GAGVSQSPSNKVTEKGKDVELRCDPISGHTALYWYRQSLGQGLEFLIYFQGNSAPDKSGLPSDRFSAERTGGSVSTLTIQRTQQEDSAVYLCASSLTRDISNQPQHFGDGTRLSIL.

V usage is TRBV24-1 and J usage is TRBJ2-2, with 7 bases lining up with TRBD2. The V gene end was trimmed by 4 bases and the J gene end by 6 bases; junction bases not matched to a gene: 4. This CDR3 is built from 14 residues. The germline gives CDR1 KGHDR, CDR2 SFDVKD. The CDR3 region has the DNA TGTGCCACCAGTGACGGACTAGTTCCCGGGGAGCTGTTTTTT. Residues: CATSDGLVPGELFF.

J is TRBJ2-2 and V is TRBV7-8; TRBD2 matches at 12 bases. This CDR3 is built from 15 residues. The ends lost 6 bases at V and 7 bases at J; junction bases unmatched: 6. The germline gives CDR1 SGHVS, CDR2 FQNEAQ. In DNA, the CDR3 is TGTGCCAGCAGTCACACTAGCGGGAGGAACGGGGAGCTGTTTTTT. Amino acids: CASSHTSGRNGELFF.

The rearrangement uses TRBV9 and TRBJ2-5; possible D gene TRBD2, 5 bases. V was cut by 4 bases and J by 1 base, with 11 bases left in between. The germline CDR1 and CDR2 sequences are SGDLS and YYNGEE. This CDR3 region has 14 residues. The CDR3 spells CASSPGLGQETQYF. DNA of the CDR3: TGTGCCAGCAGCCCTGGACTGGGCCAAGAGACCCAGTACTTC.

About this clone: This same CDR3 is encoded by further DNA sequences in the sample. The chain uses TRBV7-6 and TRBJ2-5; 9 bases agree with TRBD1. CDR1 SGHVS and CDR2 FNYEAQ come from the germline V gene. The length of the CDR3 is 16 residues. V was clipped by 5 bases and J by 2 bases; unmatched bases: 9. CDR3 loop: CASSPPGQGSQETQYF. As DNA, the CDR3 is TGTGCCAGCAGCCCCCCCGGACAGGGGAGTCAAGAGACCCAGTACTTC.

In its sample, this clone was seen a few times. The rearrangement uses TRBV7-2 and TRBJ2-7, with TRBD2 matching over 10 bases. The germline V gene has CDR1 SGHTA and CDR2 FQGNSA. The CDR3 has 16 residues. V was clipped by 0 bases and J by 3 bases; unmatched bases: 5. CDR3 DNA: TGTGCCAGCAGCTTAGCGTCTAGCGGGGGAAACTACGAGCAGTACGTC. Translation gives CASSLASSGGNYEQYV.

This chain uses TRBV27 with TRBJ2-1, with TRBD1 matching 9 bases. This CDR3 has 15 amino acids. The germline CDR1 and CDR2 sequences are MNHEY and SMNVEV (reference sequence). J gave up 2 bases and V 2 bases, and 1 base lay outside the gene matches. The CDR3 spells CASSLGTGTYNEQFF. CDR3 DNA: TGTGCCAGCAGTTTAGGGACAGGGACCTACAATGAGCAGTTCTTC.

For the CDR3, the DNA is TGTGCCAGCAGGGGAGGGGCGTACACCGGGGAGCTGTTTTTT. Translating gives CASRGGAYTGELFF. The chain joins TRBV9 to TRBJ2-2, with 7 bases that match TRBD2. Trimming cost V 5 bases and J 3 bases; bases outside gene matches: 4. The germline CDR1 and CDR2 sequences are SGDLS and YYNGEE. The CDR3 loop spans 14 amino acids.

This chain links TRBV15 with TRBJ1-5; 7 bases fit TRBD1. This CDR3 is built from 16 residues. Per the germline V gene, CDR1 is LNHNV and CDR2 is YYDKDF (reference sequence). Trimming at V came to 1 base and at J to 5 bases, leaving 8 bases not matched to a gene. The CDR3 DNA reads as TGTGCCACCAGCAGAGGATCCCGGACAGGAGATCAGCCCCAGCATTTT. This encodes CATSRGSRTGDQPQHF.

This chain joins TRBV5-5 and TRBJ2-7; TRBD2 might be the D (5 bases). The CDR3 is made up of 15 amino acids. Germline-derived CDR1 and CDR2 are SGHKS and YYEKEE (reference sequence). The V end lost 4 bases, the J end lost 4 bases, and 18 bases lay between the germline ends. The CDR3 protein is CASSPEARLTYEQYF. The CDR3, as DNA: TGTGCCAGCAGCCCGGAGGCGCGACTAACATACGAGCAGTACTTC.